This T cell receptor beta chain was found in a study of cytomegalovirus exposure and HLA in healthy donors. Trimming took 0 bases from V and 1 from J; bases not matched to a gene: 1. Per the germline V gene, CDR1 is SGDLS and CDR2 is YYNGEE. This CDR3 has 15 residues. While unrecorded immune exposures were likely, the donors were nominally healthy when sampled. This clone turned up a few times. The PCR contained 60 Vbeta and 13 Jbeta primers. The data were produced by immunoSEQ multiplex PCR, yet TCRdb's version contains in-frame clones alone and is incomplete. The data hold 95,000 to 150,000 clones, with over 60% observed a single time.

This chain uses TRBV9 with TRBJ2-1, with TRBD2 matching 7 bases. This TCR came from a woman aged 40 to 50 in good health and CMV-seropositive. Material for sequencing was PBMCs. CDR3 DNA: TGTGCCAGCAGCGTAGAGGGAGGGTCCTACAATGAGCAGTTCTTC. It yields the protein CASSVEGGSYNEQFF.